Listed here are 16 T cell receptor beta chains from one sample, sequenced in a study of blood T cell repertoires in COVID-19. Libraries were prepared by immunoSEQ multiplex PCR; TCRdb keeps only in-frame clonotypes and omits some of them. The table has fewer than 250,000 clones, around 80% seen once; the top ten hold about 11%. The sample taken for sequencing was peripheral blood. The receptors stem from a woman older than 75 with COVID-19, enrolled during active disease.

CDR3 sequence: CASSLAGAPDTQYF. As DNA, the CDR3 is TGTGCCAGCAGCTTGGCAGGGGCCCCAGATACGCAGTATTTT. The chain recombines TRBV5-4 with TRBJ2-3; D might be TRBD1 (6 bases). Trimming shortened V by 0 bases and J by 4 bases, and 9 bases separated the two germline ends. The CDR3 length is 14 residues. Looked up from germline, CDR1 is SGHNT and CDR2 is YYREEE (reference sequence).

This chain joins TRBV2 and TRBJ1-2; 7 bases match TRBD1. The V and J ends lost 5 bases and 5 bases, in that order; junction bases with no gene match: 8. The CDR3 covers 14 residues. CDR1 is SNHLY and CDR2 is FYNNEI in the germline V gene. CDR3 sequence (DNA): TGTGCCAGCAGTTTTAAACAGGGGTCGTATGGCTACACCTTC. As protein: CASSFKQGSYGYTF. Filled out from reference TRBV2 and TRBJ1-2, the complete variable domain reads EPEVTQTPSHQVTQMGQEVILRCVPISNHLYFYWYRQILGQKVEFLVSFYNNEISEKSEIFDDQFSVERPDGSNFTLKIRSTKLEDSAMYFCASSFKQGSYGYTFGSGTRLTVV.

The rearrangement links TRBV29-1 to TRBJ1-1; TRBD1 aligns across 8 bases. V shed 4 bases, J shed 10 bases, and the junction held 14 bases outside the gene matches. CDR3 length: 14 amino acids. Germline CDR1 and CDR2: SQVTM and ANQGSEA. The CDR3 loop is CSVVGTQGVTRAFF. Written as DNA, the CDR3 is TGCAGCGTTGTAGGCACACAGGGGGTAACGCGAGCTTTCTTT.

The chain is built from TRBV11-3 and TRBJ2-3, with D perhaps TRBD2 (5 bases). The V gene lost 5 bases and the J gene lost 14 bases, with 17 bases spanning the gap. This CDR3 is built from 12 residues. In germline, CDR1 is SGHNT, CDR2 YENEEA. CDR3 loop: CASSNDGRGLYF. DNA of the CDR3: TGTGCCAGCAGCAACGACGGCCGAGGACTGTATTTT.

The gene calls are TRBV7-8 and TRBJ1-3; possible D gene TRBD1, 6 bases. Looked up from germline, CDR1 is SGHVS and CDR2 is FQNEAQ. V lost 5 bases and J lost 0, with 14 bases in between. The CDR3 extends over 16 amino acids. CDR3 in DNA: TGTGCCAGCAGCCTTCGACAGGAAGCCTCTGGAAACACCATATATTTT. Protein product: CASSLRQEASGNTIYF.

The chain recombines TRBV5-4 with TRBJ2-3; 9 positions agree with TRBD2. Per germline, CDR1 SGHNT and CDR2 YYREEE (reference sequence). V lost 0 bases and J lost 3; bases outside the gene matches: 8. The CDR3 extends over 17 amino acids. CDR3 in amino acids: CASSLVGAGGTTDTQYF. DNA for the CDR3: TGTGCCAGCAGCTTGGTTGGGGCGGGGGGGACGACAGATACGCAGTATTTT.

The CDR3 DNA reads TGTGCCAGCAGCTTAGATCGAGACAGGGGGAGTTATAATTCACCCCTCCACTTT. Translation: CASSLDRDRGSYNSPLHF. The rearrangement uses TRBV11-2 and TRBJ1-6; TRBD1 aligns across 9 bases. The CDR3 extends over 18 amino acids. CDR1 and CDR2 from the germline V gene are SGHAT and FQNNGV. V lost 0 bases, J lost 4 bases, and 7 bases stayed unmatched.

J is TRBJ2-1 and V is TRBV3-1 (or the pseudogene TRBV3-2); the match to TRBD1 covers 10 bases. Germline-derived CDR1 and CDR2 are LGHDT and YNNKEL (reference sequence). The CDR3 has 15 amino acids. The V and J ends lost 5 bases and 7 bases, in that order; junction bases with no gene match: 8. The CDR3 coding sequence is TGTGCCAGCAGCTCTCGACAGGGGGCGCGAAATGAGCAGTTCTTC. This gives the protein CASSSRQGARNEQFF.

The V gene is TRBV28, the J gene TRBJ2-7; 7 bases are shared with TRBD1. V trimming: 3 bases; J trimming: 6 bases; junction bases outside the gene matches: 8. Germline values: CDR1 MDHEN, CDR2 SYDVKM. CDR3 length: 14 amino acids. The CDR3 region is CASSFSTGLIEQYF. The CDR3 DNA reads as TGTGCCAGCAGTTTCTCGACAGGGTTGATCGAGCAGTACTTC.

The rearrangement uses TRBV7-9 and TRBJ2-6; TRBD2 is a possible D gene (6 bases). The length of the CDR3 is 17 residues. V gave up 3 bases and J gave up 1 base, with 13 bases separating them. Germline V gives CDR1 SEHNR, CDR2 FQNEAQ (reference sequence). CDR3 sequence reads: CASSLVGGESGANVLTF. CDR3 in DNA: TGTGCCAGCAGCTTGGTTGGAGGGGAATCTGGGGCCAACGTCCTGACTTTC.

The rearrangement uses TRBV11-2 and TRBJ2-2; TRBD1 is a possible D gene (6 bases). This CDR3 contains 14 residues. Looked up from germline, CDR1 is SGHAT and CDR2 is FQNNGV. V lost 6 bases to trimming and J lost 2 bases, with 10 bases between them. DNA of the CDR3: TGTGCCAGCAGAACACAGGGTAACACCGGGGAGCTGTTTTTT. Translating it yields CASRTQGNTGELFF.

This chain connects TRBV6-1 to TRBJ1-5; a possible D gene is TRBD1 (5 bases). Germline assignment: CDR1 MNHNS and CDR2 SASEGT. CDR3 length equals 16 residues. The V end was cut by 1 base, the J end by 4 bases, with 14 bases between. CDR3 residues: CASSEGEFRVNQPQHF. The CDR3 coding sequence is TGTGCCAGCAGTGAAGGGGAATTCAGGGTAAATCAGCCCCAGCATTTT.

This chain links TRBV5-1 with TRBJ1-6; tentatively, D is TRBD1 (6 bases). Trimming took 0 bases from V and 8 from J, leaving 12 bases between them. This CDR3 contains 15 residues. CDR1 is SGHRS, CDR2 YFSETQ, per germline. The CDR3 reads CASSLVGGGDSPLHF. Written as DNA, the CDR3 is TGCGCCAGCAGCTTGGTGGGAGGGGGTGATTCACCCCTCCACTTT.

The chain has TRBV19 and TRBJ1-2; D perhaps matches TRBD1 (6 bases). In germline, CDR1 is LNHDA, CDR2 SQIVND (reference sequence). V was trimmed by 6 bases and J by 4 bases, leaving 15 bases between them. The CDR3 consists of 14 residues. The CDR3 loop is CASRLDTGSYGYTF. The CDR3 DNA is TGTGCCAGTAGATTGGACACAGGGAGCTATGGCTACACCTTC.

The chain carries TRBV7-8 and TRBJ1-6; 11 nucleotides line up with TRBD1. J gave up 15 bases and V 0 bases, and 10 bases lay outside the gene matches. Germline V gene sequence: CDR1 SGHVS, CDR2 FQNEAQ. The CDR3 contains 16 residues. CDR3 residues: CASSLALGTGGERLHF. CDR3 coding DNA: TGTGCCAGCAGCTTAGCATTAGGGACAGGGGGTGAGCGCCTCCACTTT.

The chain has TRBV7-2 and TRBJ1-1, with D perhaps TRBD1 (5 bases). There are 14 residues in the CDR3. CDR1 and CDR2 (germline): SGHTA, FQGNSA. V lost 0 bases and J 3 bases, leaving 8 bases between the germline ends. CDR3 sequence (DNA): TGTGCCAGCAGCTTAGCGCGGGGGTACACTGAAGCTTTCTTT. Protein: CASSLARGYTEAFF. Variable domain in full (rest from reference TRBV7-2 and TRBJ1-1): GAGVSQSPSNKVTEKGKDVELRCDPISGHTALYWYRQSLGQGLEFLIYFQGNSAPDKSGLPSDRFSAERTGGSVSTLTIQRTQQEDSAVYLCASSLARGYTEAFFGQGTRLTVV.